This T cell receptor beta chain was identified in a study of blood T cell repertoires in COVID-19 (dated by TCRdb to 2019 to 2021). Regarding the research as a whole: Samples from collaborators originated in the United States, Italy and Spain and spanned both the acute and convalescent phases of COVID-19. The material from the prospective study consisted of cDNA or gDNA derived from T cells, B-cell-depleted T cells, or PBMCs. Deeply sampled blood TCRbeta repertoires from subjects exposed to, actively infected with, or recovered from COVID-19 were included in the dataset. The repertoires were released in a freely available public database meant as a resource for research on the immune response to SARS-CoV-2. The samples were drawn from two sources: the first 160 participants of the ongoing ImmuneRACE study, and 1,200 or so subjects contributed by 6 global collaborators. A de-identified subject ID, COVID-19 status, age in years and sex were almost always included in the sample metadata. Where available, HLA class I and class II types were obtained from metadata supplied by the sample provider rather than from assay-based typing.

General conclusions and limits of the study: The amount of clinical and demographic metadata varied by source and participant and was provided uncurated.

The immunoSEQ Assay, a bias-controlled multiplex PCR, was used to amplify TCRbeta CDR3 regions from genomic DNA. As for how the authors treated the data: Nucleated cell counts per sample were estimated from amplification of reference gene primers within the assay. To quantify the absolute abundance of each unique TCRbeta CDR3 rearrangement, sequence reads were collapsed and filtered. Productive Simpson clonality was computed per sample as the square root of Simpson's diversity index over productive rearrangements. TCRdb's version of the immuneACCESS table is confined to in-frame rearrangements and falls short of the full clone set. An unresolved V gene accounts for under half of the shortfall where checked; the remainder is of unknown origin. V and J calls and clone size follow that table, whereas D and trimming were derived from the DNA. For this sample the table gives about 180,000 clones, of which approximately 90% were detected only once. Together, the top ten hold roughly 2.9% of the sample.

The CDR3 starts with the cysteine, ends with the phenylalanine, and has 15 residues. Kept here is only the CDR3 DNA, which spans 45 bases and is read in frame from base 1. The germline V gene supplies CDR1 KGHSH and CDR2 LQKENI. Trimming leaves V shorter by 3 bases and J shorter by 6 bases, with the junction holding 9 bases beyond the gene matches. Comments on this clone: Its antigen is currently not known. No much larger clone exists at a distance of one base, and base qualities are not known.

Collaborating institutions collected whole blood in K2EDTA tubes following their own protocols. Collaborator samples were shipped for TCRbeta analysis as frozen whole blood, isolated PBMCs, or DNA extracted from either sample type. This TCR was sampled from a woman in her twenties or thirties with active or convalescent COVID-19. Sequencing input: peripheral blood. This sequence uses TRBV18 and TRBJ2-7; 9 bases in between match TRBD1. The sequenced DNA is TGTGCCAGCTCACCCCCGGGACAGGGAATGGGCGAGCAGTACTTC. It translates as CASSPPGQGMGEQYF.